The sequence of this T cell receptor beta chain was determined in a study of CD8+ T cells in alopecia areata. RNA, once extracted, was reverse transcribed into cDNA for use as the sequencing template. Libraries were prepared by immunoSEQ multiplex PCR; TCRdb keeps only in-frame clonotypes and omits some of them. The data show roughly 150,000 clones, about 54% seen once. The length of the CDR3 is 11 residues. V was trimmed by 2 bases and J by 5 bases, leaving 3 bases between them. Germline V CDR1 and CDR2: SGDLS, YYNGEE. Sequencing used CD4+ T cells sorted from blood. This sequence joins TRBV9 and TRBJ2-3; D call uncertain. The TCR sequence derives from a human donor in good health. In DNA, the CDR3 is TGTGCCAGCAGCGTCGTAGATACGCAGTATTTT. Protein sequence: CASSVVDTQYF.